The T cell receptor beta chain under discussion was sequenced for a study of blood T cell repertoires in COVID-19. Study-level background: There were acute and convalescent COVID-19 samples, and they came from the United States, Italy and Spain.

CDR1 SGHTA and CDR2 FQGNSA come from the germline V gene. The junction had 2 bases not matched to a gene; V was cut back by 5 bases and J by 3 bases. The CDR3 has 14 amino acids. Libraries were prepared by immunoSEQ multiplex PCR; TCRdb keeps only in-frame clonotypes and omits some of them. This table has around 370,000 clones, 87% appearing once. This chain connects TRBV7-2 to TRBJ2-5; 11 nucleotides agree with TRBD2. Sequenced input: peripheral blood. The receptor was derived from a woman in her forties or fifties with COVID-19, enrolled during active disease. The CDR3 bases are TGTGCCAGCAGCACGGGACTAGCGGAAGAGACCCAGTACTTC. Its protein is CASSTGLAEETQYF.